The 11 T cell receptor beta chains below all came from one sample that was sequenced in a study of cytomegalovirus exposure and HLA in healthy donors. Amplification used 60 Vbeta primers and 13 Jbeta primers. The method was immunoSEQ multiplex PCR; TCRdb's version includes in-frame clones alone and lacks a portion of them. The repertoire table contains 60,000 to 70,000 clones. The sample comprised PBMCs. These receptor sequences come from a boy younger than 18 in good health and CMV-seronegative.

This chain connects TRBV12-5 to TRBJ2-2; unclear D gene. The V end lost 8 bases, the J end lost 0 bases, and 7 bases lay between the germline ends. The CDR3 runs 13 residues. Germline V gene sequence: CDR1 LGHNT, CDR2 FRNRAP. CDR3: CASSRSNTGELFF. The DNA for the CDR3 is TGTGCTAGTTCTAGATCGAACACCGGGGAGCTGTTTTTT.

V gene TRBV5-1 combines with J gene TRBJ1-4; TRBD1 aligns across 8 bases. V shed 4 bases and J 4 bases; nucleotides not matched to a gene: 9. The CDR3 runs 16 residues. Germline-derived CDR1 and CDR2 are SGHRS and YFSETQ. The CDR3 coding sequence is TGCGCCAGCAGCCCTGGGATACAGGGGGGTAATGAAAAACTGTTTTTT. Translated, it gives CASSPGIQGGNEKLFF. The full variable domain, rest sourced from reference TRBV5-1 and TRBJ1-4, is KAGVTQTPRYLIKTRGQQVTLSCSPISGHRSVSWYQQTPGQGLQFLFEYFSETQRNKGNFPGRFSGRQFSNSRSEMNVSTLELGDSALYLCASSPGIQGGNEKLFFGSGTQLSVL.

The chain uses TRBV5-1 and TRBJ2-3; no clear D gene. The V end was cut by 2 bases, the J end by 2 bases, with 3 bases between. This CDR3 has 12 amino acids. Per germline, CDR1 SGHRS and CDR2 YFSETQ. The CDR3 is CASSFYTDTQYF. The DNA for the CDR3 is TGCGCCAGCAGCTTTTACACAGATACGCAGTATTTT.

The rearrangement uses TRBV19 and TRBJ2-7, with 7 bases fitting TRBD2. This CDR3 contains 14 residues. Germline V gene sequence: CDR1 LNHDA, CDR2 SQIVND (reference sequence). Trimming cost V 5 bases and J 2 bases; bases outside gene matches: 6. CDR3 bases: TGTGCCAGTAGTTCCGGAAGCGGGGCCTACGAGCAGTACTTC. It yields the protein CASSSGSGAYEQYF. Complete variable domain (other parts from reference TRBV19 and TRBJ2-7): DGGITQSPKYLFRKEGQNVTLSCEQNLNHDAMYWYRQDPGQGLRLIYYSQIVNDFQKGDIAEGYSVSREKKESFPLTVTSAQKNPTAFYLCASSSGSGAYEQYFGPGTRLTVT.

Written as DNA, the CDR3 is TGTGCCAGCAGTGTGGGCTATCAGCCCCAGCATTTT. Its translation: CASSVGYQPQHF. V and J are TRBV25-1 and TRBJ1-5; D gene unclear. V lost 4 bases and J 5 bases, leaving 6 bases between the germline ends. CDR1 and CDR2 (germline): MGHDK, SYGVNS. The CDR3 is made up of 12 amino acids. Together with reference TRBV25-1 and TRBJ1-5, the CDR3 gives the full variable domain: EADIYQTPRYLVIGTGKKITLECSQTMGHDKMYWYQQDPGMELHLIHYSYGVNSTEKGDLSSESTVSRIRTEHFPLTLESARPSHTSQYLCASSVGYQPQHFGDGTRLSIL.

CDR3 nucleotide sequence: TGTGCCAGCAGCTCGATCGGGACAGGGACCTACGAGCAGTACTTC. It yields the protein CASSSIGTGTYEQYF. The J gene is TRBJ2-7, the V gene TRBV5-6; TRBD1 matches 9 bases. The CDR3 extends over 15 amino acids. Per germline, CDR1 SGHDT and CDR2 YYEEEE. Unmatched junction bases numbered 6, after V lost 3 bases and J lost 2 bases.

The rearrangement uses TRBV9 and TRBJ2-6, with TRBD1 matching over 8 bases. The length of the CDR3 is 21 residues. The germline gives CDR1 SGDLS, CDR2 YYNGEE. V lost 1 base, J lost 0 bases, and 15 bases stayed unmatched. For the CDR3, the DNA is TGTGCCAGCAGCGTACGCCCCTCCCCCTGGGACAGGTACTCTGGGGCCAACGTCCTGACTTTC. Translating gives CASSVRPSPWDRYSGANVLTF.

The chain joins TRBV12-5 to TRBJ2-2; weak D call: TRBD1 (5 bases). The CDR3 is 13 amino acids. V lost 6 bases to trimming and J lost 7 bases, with 12 bases between them. Germline values: CDR1 LGHNT, CDR2 FRNRAP. Here the CDR3 reads CASGSQGIGELFF. In DNA, the CDR3 is TGTGCTAGTGGGTCCCAGGGTATCGGGGAGCTGTTTTTT.

This chain links TRBV7-9 with TRBJ2-1; 7 nucleotides agree with TRBD1. V lost 5 bases and J lost 10; bases outside the gene matches: 8. Germline CDR1 reads SEHNR; CDR2 reads FQNEAQ (reference sequence). The CDR3 sequence is 13 residues long. The CDR3 bases are TGTGCCAGCAGCCGGGACAGCCTACCAGAGCAGTTCTTC. It specifies CASSRDSLPEQFF.

The genes are TRBV4-3 and TRBJ1-2; TRBD1 is a possible D gene (6 bases). V was pared by 3 bases and J by 8 bases, with 22 bases between. Germline V gene data show CDR1 as LGHNA and CDR2 as YSLEER. CDR3 length: 16 amino acids. DNA of the CDR3: TGCGCCAGCAGCCAGCAAGCACAGGGTTGGTTGGGGGGCTACACCTTC. This encodes CASSQQAQGWLGGYTF.

The rearrangement joins TRBV19 to TRBJ1-2; 7 bases are a match to TRBD1. Germline CDR1 and CDR2: LNHDA and SQIVND (reference sequence). J gave up 7 bases and V 7 bases, and 3 bases lay outside the gene matches. The CDR3 contains 11 residues. CDR3 nucleotide sequence: TGTGCCAGTAAAAGGGACAGTGGCTACACCTTC. Translation: CASKRDSGYTF.